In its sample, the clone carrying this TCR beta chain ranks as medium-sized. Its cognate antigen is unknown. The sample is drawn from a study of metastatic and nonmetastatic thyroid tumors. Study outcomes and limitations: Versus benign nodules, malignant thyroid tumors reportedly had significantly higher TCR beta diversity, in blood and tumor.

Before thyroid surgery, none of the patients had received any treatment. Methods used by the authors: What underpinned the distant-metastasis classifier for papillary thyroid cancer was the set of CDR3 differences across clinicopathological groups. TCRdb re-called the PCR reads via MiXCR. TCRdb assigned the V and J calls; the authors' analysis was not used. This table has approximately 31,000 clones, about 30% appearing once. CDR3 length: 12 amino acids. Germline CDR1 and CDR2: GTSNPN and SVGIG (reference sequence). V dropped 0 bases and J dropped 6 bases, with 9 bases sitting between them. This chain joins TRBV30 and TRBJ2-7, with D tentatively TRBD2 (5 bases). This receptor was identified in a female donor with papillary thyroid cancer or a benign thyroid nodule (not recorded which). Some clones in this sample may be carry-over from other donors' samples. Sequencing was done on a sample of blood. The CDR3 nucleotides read TGTGCCTGGAGTGTACTAGGTAGCGAGCAGTACTTC. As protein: CAWSVLGSEQYF.